This TCR beta chain was captured by sequencing in a study of radiotherapy plus CTLA-4 blockade in lung cancer. Here immunoSEQ multiplex PCR was the method, and the copy in TCRdb shows in-frame clones only, minus some. The table has roughly 90,000 clones, 88% seen once. Germline CDR1 SGHDT, CDR2 YYEEEE. The CDR3 runs to 12 residues. The V and J ends lost 4 bases and 2 bases respectively, with 6 bases between them. Study-wide results and caveats: Clones derived from tumor TCRs expanded in blood after radiotherapy plus ipilimumab.

Turning to this clone: Its cognate antigen is unknown.

The sequenced sample was peripheral blood, obtained from a patient treated with radiotherapy plus ipilimumab. This receptor was obtained from a human donor with non-small cell lung cancer that progressed on radiotherapy plus ipilimumab. V usage is TRBV5-6 and J usage is TRBJ2-5; D not certain. The CDR3 sequence: CASSRFQETQYF. The CDR3 DNA sequence: TGTGCCAGCAGCCGTTTTCAAGAGACCCAGTACTTC.